These 27 T cell receptor beta chains were sequenced from one sample in a study of T cell responses to AZD1222 COVID-19 vaccine. Data came from immunoSEQ multiplex PCR; TCRdb stores just in-frame clones and leaves some out. The repertoire consists of 100,000 or so clones, with roughly 90% occurring once and the leading ten covering about 2.7%. Sample: peripheral blood, taken on day 0 of AZD1222 vaccination. The receptor set was obtained from an adult in good health.

This clone came up once. The chain couples TRBV6-5 to TRBJ2-3, with D perhaps matching TRBD2 (6 bases). Germline V gene data show CDR1 as MNHEY and CDR2 as SVGAGI. Between the trimmed V and J ends, which lost 8 bases and 0 bases, there was a span of 12 bases. The CDR3 is 14 amino acids. In DNA form, the CDR3 reads TGTGCCAGCGGAATAGCGGATAGCACAGATACGCAGTATTTT. Translated, it gives CASGIADSTDTQYF.

In this sample, this clone turned up once. The chain has TRBV6-1 and TRBJ1-2; D is undetermined. Trimming removed 1 base at V and 0 bases at J, with 6 bases between. Per germline, CDR1 MNHNS and CDR2 SASEGT. The CDR3 runs to 14 residues. The CDR3 loop is CASSEVTTNYGYTF. CDR3 nucleotides: TGTGCCAGCAGTGAAGTGACAACTAACTATGGCTACACCTTC.

The chain combines TRBV3-1 (or the pseudogene TRBV3-2) with TRBJ1-1; the match to TRBD1 covers 12 bases. The CDR3 is 15 residues long. Germline V CDR1 and CDR2: LGHDT, YNNKEL (reference sequence). The V segment lost 1 base and the J segment 6 bases; nucleotides outside the gene matches: 3. The CDR3 loop reads CASSQGGQGASEAFF. In DNA form, the CDR3 reads TGTGCCAGCAGCCAAGGGGGACAGGGGGCCTCTGAAGCTTTCTTT.

V usage is TRBV9 and J usage is TRBJ2-3, with no clear D. Germline CDR1 and CDR2: SGDLS and YYNGEE. V shed 4 bases and J shed 6 bases, with 9 bases lying between them. The CDR3 is made up of 12 amino acids. CDR3 loop: CASSFESDTQYF. CDR3 coding DNA: TGTGCCAGCAGCTTTGAATCCGATACGCAGTATTTT. Variable domain in full (rest from reference TRBV9 and TRBJ2-3): DSGVTQTPKHLITATGQRVTLRCSPRSGDLSVYWYQQSLDQGLQFLIQYYNGEERAKGNILERFSAQQFPDLHSELNLSSLELGDSALYFCASSFESDTQYFGPGTRLTVL.

This chain links TRBV9 with TRBJ1-2, with D possibly TRBD1 on 5 matching bases. V dropped 6 bases and J dropped 5 bases, with 11 bases sitting between them. Germline assignment: CDR1 SGDLS and CDR2 YYNGEE. The CDR3 has 12 amino acids. The CDR3 DNA is TGTGCCAGCAACAACGGGGGGTATGGCTACACCTTC. Translated, it gives CASNNGGYGYTF.

This clone was found a few times. DNA of the CDR3: TGTGCCAGCAGCCAATCGGACAGGAACACTGAAGCTTTCTTT. This codes for CASSQSDRNTEAFF. The chain carries TRBV4-2 and TRBJ1-1, with a weak D call TRBD1 (6 bases). V dropped 2 bases and J dropped 1 base, with 8 bases sitting between them. The germline V gene encodes CDR1 LGHNA and CDR2 YNFKEQ. The length of the CDR3 is 14 residues.

This chain uses TRBV29-1 with TRBJ1-2, with 11 bases matching TRBD1. CDR1 and CDR2 (germline): SQVTM, ANQGSEA. The CDR3 is 15 amino acids. J was trimmed by 3 bases and V by 7 bases; bases with no gene match: 10. CDR3 amino acids: CSAIGQGANHYGYTF. In DNA form, the CDR3 reads TGCAGCGCGATAGGACAGGGGGCGAATCACTATGGCTACACCTTC.

The chain links TRBV6-5 to TRBJ2-7; D uncertain. This CDR3 has 15 residues. Germline values: CDR1 MNHEY, CDR2 SVGAGI. Trimming shortened V by 2 bases and J by 0 bases, and 11 bases separated the two germline ends. The CDR3 DNA reads as TGTGCCAGCAGTTACGGCGGCTTGAGCTCCTACGAGCAGTACTTC. Protein product: CASSYGGLSSYEQYF.

This sequence joins TRBV9 and TRBJ1-5; possible D gene TRBD1, 5 bases. V was trimmed by 4 bases and J by 0 bases, leaving 14 bases between them. Germline CDR1 and CDR2: SGDLS and YYNGEE. The CDR3 is made up of 16 amino acids. For the CDR3, the DNA is TGTGCCAGCAGCCCCGGGGGTGTCTATAGCAATCAGCCCCAGCATTTT. Translated: CASSPGGVYSNQPQHF.

This clone was counted a few times. The chain carries TRBV7-9 and TRBJ2-3; 9 positions agree with TRBD2. The V gene end was trimmed by 5 bases and the J gene end by 1 base; junction bases not matched to a gene: 7. Germline V lookup: CDR1 SEHNR, CDR2 FQNEAQ (reference sequence). The CDR3 runs to 16 residues. The CDR3 is CASSTGSSGGTDTQYF. For the CDR3, the DNA is TGTGCCAGCAGCACGGGGTCTAGCGGGGGCACAGATACGCAGTATTTT. Using reference TRBV7-9 and TRBJ2-3 for the parts outside the CDR3, the full variable domain is DTGVSQNPRHKITKRGQNVTFRCDPISEHNRLYWYRQTLGQGPEFLTYFQNEAQLEKSRLLSDRFSAERPKGSFSTLEIQRTEQGDSAMYLCASSTGSSGGTDTQYFGPGTRLTVL.

This chain joins TRBV28 and TRBJ2-7; TRBD2 aligns across 8 bases. V trimming: 10 bases; J trimming: 6 bases; junction bases outside the gene matches: 11. The germline CDR1 and CDR2 sequences are MDHEN and SYDVKM. The CDR3 spans 13 residues. CDR3 sequence: CATKPKREREQYF. The CDR3 nucleotides read TGTGCCACCAAACCGAAGCGGGAGCGCGAGCAGTACTTC.

The J gene is TRBJ1-2, the V gene TRBV5-8; TRBD1 might be the D (5 bases). The germline V and J ends were trimmed by 4 bases and 7 bases, with 14 bases remaining between them. CDR1 is SGHTS and CDR2 is YDEGEE in the germline V gene. The CDR3 sequence is 13 residues long. As DNA, the CDR3 is TGTGCCAGCAGCCCGGGACTGAGGAGTGGCTACACCTTC. It translates to CASSPGLRSGYTF.

The V gene is TRBV27, the J gene TRBJ2-2; 9 bases map to TRBD1. CDR1 is MNHEY, CDR2 SMNVEV, per germline (reference sequence). The length of the CDR3 is 14 residues. Trimming removed 6 bases from V and 5 bases from J; junction bases left unmatched: 4. CDR3 region: CASSGDRATGELFF. The CDR3 DNA is TGTGCCAGCAGCGGGGACAGGGCGACCGGGGAGCTGTTTTTT.

This chain links TRBV19 with TRBJ2-3; D call uncertain. There are 14 residues in the CDR3. V dropped 4 bases and J dropped 2 bases, with 10 bases sitting between them. Looked up from germline, CDR1 is LNHDA and CDR2 is SQIVND (reference sequence). The CDR3 bases are TGTGCCAGTAGTAGGGCAGGAACCACAGATACGCAGTATTTT. Its translation is CASSRAGTTDTQYF.

The chain carries TRBV6-5 and TRBJ2-1; TRBD2 might be the D (6 bases). Trimming pared 2 bases from V and 8 bases from J, leaving 10 bases between. Per germline, CDR1 MNHEY and CDR2 SVGAGI. CDR3 size: 13 residues. CDR3 residues: CASSYTGVDEQFF. The CDR3 DNA reads TGTGCCAGCAGTTACACGGGGGTCGATGAGCAGTTCTTC.

This clone was seen only once. The chain links TRBV5-4 to TRBJ2-1; D unresolved. Germline CDR1 SGHNT, CDR2 YYREEE (reference sequence). The V gene lost 0 bases and the J gene lost 0 bases, with 10 bases spanning the gap. The length of the CDR3 is 16 residues. For the CDR3, the DNA is TGTGCCAGCAGCTTGGAGGGCAGGAGCTCCTACAATGAGCAGTTCTTC. Translated, it gives CASSLEGRSSYNEQFF. Based on the CDR3 plus reference TRBV5-4 and TRBJ2-1, the full variable domain is ETGVTQSPTHLIKTRGQQVTLRCSSQSGHNTVSWYQQALGQGPQFIFQYYREEENGRGNFPPRFSGLQFPNYSSELNVNALELDDSALYLCASSLEGRSSYNEQFFGPGTRLTVL.

The rearrangement uses TRBV27 and TRBJ1-1; tentatively, D is TRBD1 (5 bases). CDR1 is MNHEY and CDR2 is SMNVEV in the germline V gene (reference sequence). The CDR3 contains 15 residues. V shed 6 bases and J shed 2 bases, with 16 bases lying between them. CDR3 sequence reads: CASRYGWDHNTEAFF. The CDR3 DNA sequence: TGTGCCAGCAGGTACGGGTGGGACCACAACACTGAAGCTTTCTTT.

Regarding this clone: Other DNA variants within this sample encode the same CDR3. The chain is built from TRBV5-1 and TRBJ2-5; 7 nucleotides align to TRBD1. Trimming cost V 0 bases and J 5 bases; bases outside gene matches: 1. This CDR3 contains 13 residues. Looked up from germline, CDR1 is SGHRS and CDR2 is YFSETQ. The CDR3 protein is CASSLGQGETQYF. The CDR3 coding sequence is TGCGCCAGCAGCTTGGGACAGGGTGAGACCCAGTACTTC. Full variable domain (outside the CDR3, taken from reference TRBV5-1 and TRBJ2-5): KAGVTQTPRYLIKTRGQQVTLSCSPISGHRSVSWYQQTPGQGLQFLFEYFSETQRNKGNFPGRFSGRQFSNSRSEMNVSTLELGDSALYLCASSLGQGETQYFGPGTRLLVL.

The chain joins TRBV5-1 to TRBJ2-5, with no clear D. Germline CDR1 and CDR2: SGHRS and YFSETQ. V gave up 3 bases and J gave up 5 bases, with 11 bases separating them. This CDR3 comprises 13 residues. For the CDR3, the DNA is TGCGCCAGCAGCTCTGAGTGGTTGGAGACCCAGTACTTC. Translated, it gives CASSSEWLETQYF.

In its sample, this clone was seen once. V is TRBV2 and J is TRBJ1-1, with TRBD1 matching 8 bases. V was pared by 6 bases and J by 6 bases, with 9 bases of the junction left unmatched. Germline CDR1 and CDR2: SNHLY and FYNNEI. The CDR3 spans 14 residues. The CDR3, as DNA: TGTGCCAGCAGGGAGAGGACAGGGTCGGCTGAAGCTTTCTTT. This sequence encodes CASRERTGSAEAFF.

The chain couples TRBV29-1 to TRBJ2-3, with a possible D match to TRBD2 (6 bases). This CDR3 is built from 15 residues. Per the germline V gene, CDR1 is SQVTM and CDR2 is ANQGSEA. V was pared by 8 bases and J by 2 bases, with 20 bases between. CDR3 in amino acids: CSCGESGENTDTQYF. The CDR3 bases are TGCAGCTGCGGGGAGTCGGGGGAGAACACAGATACGCAGTATTTT.

The chain is built from TRBV7-9 and TRBJ2-1; 7 nucleotides line up with TRBD1. Germline CDR1 is SEHNR and CDR2 is FQNEAQ (reference sequence). V was clipped by 7 bases and J by 5 bases; unmatched bases: 11. The CDR3 consists of 15 residues. CDR3 residues: CASNSQTGSHNEQFF. The DNA of the CDR3 is TGTGCCAGCAACTCCCAGACAGGGAGCCACAATGAGCAGTTCTTC.

The genes are TRBV3-1 (or the pseudogene TRBV3-2) and TRBJ1-1; no clear D gene. CDR3 length: 13 amino acids. In germline, CDR1 is LGHDT, CDR2 YNNKEL (reference sequence). Trimming left V 5 bases short and J 4 bases short, with 11 bases between. The CDR3: CASSLLSGTEAFF. For the CDR3, the DNA is TGTGCCAGCAGCTTACTCTCGGGCACTGAAGCTTTCTTT.

This clone has just one count. The rearrangement uses TRBV6-6 and TRBJ2-1; 13 bases fit TRBD2. The CDR3 sequence is 16 residues long. Germline trimming cut 4 bases from V and 10 bases from J; bases unmatched to any gene: 10. The V gene's germline CDR1 is MNHNY and CDR2 SVGAGI (reference sequence). As DNA, the CDR3 is TGTGCCAGCAGTTTTAAAACTAGCGGGGGGGCAGACGAGCAGTTCTTC. This translates into CASSFKTSGGADEQFF.

The chain joins TRBV6-5 to TRBJ1-1; D call uncertain. CDR1 is MNHEY and CDR2 is SVGAGI in the germline V gene. CDR3 length: 15 amino acids. V gave up 4 bases and J gave up 7 bases, with 19 bases separating them. The chain's CDR3 is CASSSRRARTNEAFF. The DNA of the CDR3 is TGTGCCAGCAGTTCGCGGAGGGCTCGGACTAATGAAGCTTTCTTT.

This clone has just one count. The rearrangement links TRBV9 to TRBJ1-6; TRBD1 aligns across 8 bases. CDR1 SGDLS and CDR2 YYNGEE come from the germline V gene. The length of the CDR3 is 14 residues. After removal of 4 bases from V and 10 bases from J, the junction contained 7 bases not matched to a gene. The CDR3 sequence: CASSPGQGESPLHF. In DNA, the CDR3 is TGTGCCAGCAGCCCCGGACAGGGTGAATCACCCCTCCACTTT.

This rearrangement joins TRBV6-5 to TRBJ1-1, with 7 bases lining up with TRBD1. The CDR3 is 15 amino acids. Looked up from germline, CDR1 is MNHEY and CDR2 is SVGAGI. V lost 5 bases and J lost 1; bases outside the gene matches: 7. The CDR3 coding sequence is TGTGCCAGCAGTCTATCAGGGGGGTGGAACACTGAAGCTTTCTTT. Amino acids: CASSLSGGWNTEAFF.